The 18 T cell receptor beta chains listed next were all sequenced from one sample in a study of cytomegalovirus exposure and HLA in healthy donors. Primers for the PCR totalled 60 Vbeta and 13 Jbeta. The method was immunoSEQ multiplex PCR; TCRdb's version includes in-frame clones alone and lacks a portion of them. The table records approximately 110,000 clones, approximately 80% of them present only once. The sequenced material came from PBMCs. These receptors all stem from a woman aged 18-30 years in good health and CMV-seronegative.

CDR3 nucleotides: TGTGCCAGCAGTGGTGGGCAGGGTGGCACAGATACGCAGTATTTT. This codes for CASSGGQGGTDTQYF. The gene calls are TRBV6-1 and TRBJ2-3, with D perhaps TRBD1 (5 bases). The CDR3 length is 15 residues. Germline assignment: CDR1 MNHNS and CDR2 SASEGT. The V end lost 4 bases, the J end lost 1 base, and 12 bases lay between the germline ends.

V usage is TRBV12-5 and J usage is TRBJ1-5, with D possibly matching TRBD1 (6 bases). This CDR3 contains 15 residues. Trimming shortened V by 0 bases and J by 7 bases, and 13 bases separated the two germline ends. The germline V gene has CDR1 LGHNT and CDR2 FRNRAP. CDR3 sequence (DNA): TGTGCTAGTGGTTTGGTAGCAGGGGCAGGCCAGCCCCAGCATTTT. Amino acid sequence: CASGLVAGAGQPQHF.

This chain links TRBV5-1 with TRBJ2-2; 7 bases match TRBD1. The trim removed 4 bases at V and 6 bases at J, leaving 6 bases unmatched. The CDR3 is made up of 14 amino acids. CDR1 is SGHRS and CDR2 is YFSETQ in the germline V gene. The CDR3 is CASSIGTAAGELFF. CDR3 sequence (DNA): TGCGCCAGCAGCATAGGGACAGCGGCCGGGGAGCTGTTTTTT.

The CDR3 here is CASSLVGDQPQHF. For the CDR3, the DNA is TGTGCCAGCAGCTTGGTTGGAGATCAGCCCCAGCATTTT. The V and J genes are TRBV5-6 and TRBJ1-5; no clear D gene. Germline assignment: CDR1 SGHDT and CDR2 YYEEEE. Trimming left V 0 bases short and J 5 bases short, with 6 bases between. There are 13 residues in the CDR3.

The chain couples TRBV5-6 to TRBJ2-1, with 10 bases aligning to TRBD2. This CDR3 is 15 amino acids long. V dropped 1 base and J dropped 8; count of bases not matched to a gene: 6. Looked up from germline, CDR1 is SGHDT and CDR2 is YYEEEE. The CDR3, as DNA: TGTGCCAGCAGCTTGAGGCTAGCGGGAGTGTATGAGCAGTTCTTC. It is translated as CASSLRLAGVYEQFF.

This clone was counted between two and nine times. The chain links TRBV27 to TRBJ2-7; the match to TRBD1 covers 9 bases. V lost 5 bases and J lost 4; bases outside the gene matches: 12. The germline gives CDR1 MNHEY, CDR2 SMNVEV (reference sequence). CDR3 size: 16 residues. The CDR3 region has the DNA TGTGCCAGCAGTCGAAATCGGGGACAGGGTCTGTACGAGCAGTACTTC. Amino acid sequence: CASSRNRGQGLYEQYF.

Written as DNA, the CDR3 is TGTGCCAGCAGTTTCCGCTACCGGGGGACTGAAGCTTTCTTT. Protein: CASSFRYRGTEAFF. V and J are TRBV28 and TRBJ1-1, with D maybe TRBD1 (5 bases). V lost 3 bases and J 5 bases, leaving 13 bases between the germline ends. The germline CDR1 and CDR2 sequences are MDHEN and SYDVKM. There are 14 residues in the CDR3.

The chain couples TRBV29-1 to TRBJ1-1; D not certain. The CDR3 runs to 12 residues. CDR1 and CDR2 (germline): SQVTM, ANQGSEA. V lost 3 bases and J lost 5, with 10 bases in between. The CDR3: CSVEATGTEAFF. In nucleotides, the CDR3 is TGCAGCGTTGAGGCCACCGGGACTGAAGCTTTCTTT. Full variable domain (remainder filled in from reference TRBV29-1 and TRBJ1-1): SAVISQKPSRDICQRGTSLTIQCQVDSQVTMMFWYRQQPGQSLTLIATANQGSEATYESGFVIDKFPISRPNLTFSTLTVSNMSPEDSSIYLCSVEATGTEAFFGQGTRLTVV.

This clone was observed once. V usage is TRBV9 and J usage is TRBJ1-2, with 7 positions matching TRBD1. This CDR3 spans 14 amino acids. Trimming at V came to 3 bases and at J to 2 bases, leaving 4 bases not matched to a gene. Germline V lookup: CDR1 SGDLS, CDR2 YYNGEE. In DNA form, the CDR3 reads TGTGCCAGCAGCGAGGGACAGCCGAACTATGGCTACACCTTC. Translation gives CASSEGQPNYGYTF.

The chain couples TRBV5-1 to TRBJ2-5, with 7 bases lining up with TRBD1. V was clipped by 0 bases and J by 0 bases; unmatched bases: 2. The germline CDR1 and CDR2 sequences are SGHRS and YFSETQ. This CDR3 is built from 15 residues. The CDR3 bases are TGCGCCAGCAGCTTGGCCGGGACAGACCAAGAGACCCAGTACTTC. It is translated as CASSLAGTDQETQYF.

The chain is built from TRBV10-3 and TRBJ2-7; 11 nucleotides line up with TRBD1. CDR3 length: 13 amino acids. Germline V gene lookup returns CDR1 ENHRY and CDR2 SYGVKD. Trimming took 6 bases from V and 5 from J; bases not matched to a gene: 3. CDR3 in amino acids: CAIRADRGHEQYF. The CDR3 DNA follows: TGTGCCATCAGAGCGGACAGGGGGCACGAGCAGTACTTC.

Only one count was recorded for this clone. This CDR3 reads CASSFTGGLLGYTF. CDR3 nucleotide sequence: TGTGCCAGCAGCTTTACAGGGGGCCTCCTTGGCTACACCTTC. The chain joins TRBV5-8 to TRBJ1-2; 9 bases are shared with TRBD1. J lost 7 bases, V lost 2 bases, and 6 bases had no gene match. Germline V gene sequence: CDR1 SGHTS, CDR2 YDEGEE. This CDR3 is 14 amino acids long.

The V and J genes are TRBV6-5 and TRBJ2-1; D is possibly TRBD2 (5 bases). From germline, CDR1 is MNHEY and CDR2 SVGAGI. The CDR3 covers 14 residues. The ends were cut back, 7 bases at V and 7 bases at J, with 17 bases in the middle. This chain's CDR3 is CASMIGVSRNEQFF. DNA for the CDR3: TGTGCCAGCATGATCGGGGTTTCAAGGAATGAGCAGTTCTTC.

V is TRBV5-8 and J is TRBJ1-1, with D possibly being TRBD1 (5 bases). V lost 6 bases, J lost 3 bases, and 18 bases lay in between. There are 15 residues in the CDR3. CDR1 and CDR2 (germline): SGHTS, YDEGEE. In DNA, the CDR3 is TGTGCCAGCACCTATGACCAGGGTTTAGACACTGAAGCTTTCTTT. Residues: CASTYDQGLDTEAFF.

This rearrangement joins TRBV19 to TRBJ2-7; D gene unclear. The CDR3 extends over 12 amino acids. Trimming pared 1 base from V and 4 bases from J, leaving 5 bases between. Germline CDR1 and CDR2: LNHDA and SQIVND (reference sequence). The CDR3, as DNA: TGTGCCAGTAGTATAGTACAGTACGAGCAGTACGTC. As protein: CASSIVQYEQYV.

CDR3 amino acids: CASSLAGANEKLFF. CDR3 DNA sequence: TGTGCCAGCAGCTTGGCTGGAGCTAATGAAAAACTGTTTTTT. This chain connects TRBV5-4 to TRBJ1-4, with D unresolved. V shed 0 bases and J shed 3 bases, with 6 bases lying between them. Per the germline V gene, CDR1 is SGHNT and CDR2 is YYREEE (reference sequence). The CDR3 covers 14 residues. The whole variable domain, remainder taken from reference TRBV5-4 and TRBJ1-4, is ETGVTQSPTHLIKTRGQQVTLRCSSQSGHNTVSWYQQALGQGPQFIFQYYREEENGRGNFPPRFSGLQFPNYSSELNVNALELDDSALYLCASSLAGANEKLFFGSGTQLSVL.

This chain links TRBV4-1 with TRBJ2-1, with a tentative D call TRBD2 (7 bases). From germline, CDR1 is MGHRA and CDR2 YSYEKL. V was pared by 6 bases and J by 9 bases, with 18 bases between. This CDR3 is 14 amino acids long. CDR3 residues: CASRQTGGLAEQFF. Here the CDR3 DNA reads TGCGCCAGCAGGCAAACCGGGGGGCTTGCTGAGCAGTTCTTC.

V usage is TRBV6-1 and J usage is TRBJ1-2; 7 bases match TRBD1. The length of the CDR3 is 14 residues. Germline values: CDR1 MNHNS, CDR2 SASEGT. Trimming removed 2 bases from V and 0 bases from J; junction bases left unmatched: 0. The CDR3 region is CASSETGANYGYTF. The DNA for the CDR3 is TGTGCCAGCAGTGAAACAGGGGCTAACTATGGCTACACCTTC.